One sample yielded the 10 T cell receptor beta chains listed below, sequenced in a study of blood T cell repertoires in COVID-19. The table came from immunoSEQ multiplex PCR; TCRdb's copy has only in-frame clones and leaves some out. The sample carries about 240,000 clones, over 75% recorded once. The source material was peripheral blood. These receptors were obtained from a man aged 25-45 years who had recovered from COVID-19.

The genes are TRBV3-1 (or the pseudogene TRBV3-2) and TRBJ1-1, with D possibly being TRBD1 (5 bases). V gave up 6 bases and J gave up 5 bases, with 16 bases separating them. The germline gives CDR1 LGHDT, CDR2 YNNKEL (reference sequence). This CDR3 is built from 14 residues. The CDR3 spells CASRGEGRVTEAFF. The CDR3 bases are TGTGCCAGCAGAGGGGAAGGGAGGGTTACTGAAGCTTTCTTT.

The V and J genes are TRBV2 and TRBJ1-6; no definite D call. The V gene lost 6 bases and the J gene lost 7 bases, with 22 bases spanning the gap. The CDR3 is made up of 17 amino acids. CDR1 and CDR2 from the germline V gene are SNHLY and FYNNEI. CDR3 sequence (DNA): TGTGCCAGCAGCCCCACGGGGTCAGTGACCTGGAATTCACCCCTCCACTTT. It codes for CASSPTGSVTWNSPLHF.

This clone was counted a few times. This chain's CDR3 is CATSTTWEQAHTGELFF. The CDR3 DNA reads as TGTGCCACCAGCACTACCTGGGAACAGGCCCACACCGGGGAGCTGTTTTTT. The chain is built from TRBV15 and TRBJ2-2; tentative D call: TRBD1 (5 bases). The V end was cut by 4 bases, the J end by 3 bases, with 18 bases between. CDR3 length: 17 amino acids. CDR1 and CDR2 (germline): LNHNV, YYDKDF (reference sequence).

A few counts support this clone. The rearrangement joins TRBV5-1 to TRBJ2-5; TRBD2 agrees at 11 bases. Losses at the gene ends were 3 bases for V and 1 base for J; bases not matched to a gene: 5. The CDR3 runs to 16 residues. Germline loops: CDR1 SGHRS, CDR2 YFSETQ. The CDR3 protein is CASSYSGGVRQETQYF. CDR3 nucleotide sequence: TGCGCCAGCAGCTATAGCGGGGGGGTACGCCAAGAGACCCAGTACTTC.

This clone has a handful of counts. This chain joins TRBV12-3 or TRBV12-4 and TRBJ1-5; the D is unclear. Trimming took off 6 bases at V and 2 bases at J, with 8 bases between the two ends. This CDR3 comprises 13 residues. CDR3 protein: CASRTQGNQPQHF. The CDR3 DNA sequence: TGTGCCAGCAGGACGCAGGGCAATCAGCCCCAGCATTTT.

The CDR3: CASINRGETQYF. The CDR3 DNA reads as TGCGCCAGCATAAACAGGGGAGAGACCCAGTACTTC. The chain is built from TRBV10-1 and TRBJ2-5; 7 bases are a match to TRBD1. The V gene end was trimmed by 7 bases and the J gene end by 4 bases; junction bases not matched to a gene: 3. Germline-derived CDR1 and CDR2 are WNHNN and SYGVQD (reference sequence). The CDR3 extends over 12 amino acids.

The rearrangement uses TRBV5-5 and TRBJ1-1; the D is unclear. The germline gives CDR1 SGHKS, CDR2 YYEKEE (reference sequence). The CDR3 totals 11 residues. Trimming shortened V by 4 bases and J by 1 base, and 2 bases separated the two germline ends. CDR3 sequence: CASSQNTEAFF. Here the CDR3 DNA reads TGTGCCAGCAGCCAGAACACTGAAGCTTTCTTT.

The rearrangement joins TRBV4-2 to TRBJ2-5, with D possibly being TRBD2 (6 bases). The CDR3 extends over 14 amino acids. CDR1 is LGHNA and CDR2 is YNFKEQ in the germline V gene. V dropped 6 bases and J dropped 4 bases, with 15 bases sitting between them. CDR3 in amino acids: CASSPETSLETQYF. The CDR3 DNA sequence: TGTGCCAGCAGTCCCGAGACTAGTCTAGAGACCCAGTACTTC.

This sequence joins TRBV27 and TRBJ2-3; 14 bases align to TRBD2. The CDR3 has 16 residues. The V segment lost 5 bases and the J segment 6 bases; nucleotides outside the gene matches: 7. Per germline, CDR1 MNHEY and CDR2 SMNVEV (reference sequence). DNA of the CDR3: TGTGCCAGCAGTGCACGGACTAGCGGGGGGCCGGATACGCAGTATTTT. This translates into CASSARTSGGPDTQYF.

This clone was found once. The chain recombines TRBV28 with TRBJ2-5, with D possibly TRBD1 on 6 matching bases. The CDR3 runs to 13 residues. The V gene lost 5 bases and the J gene lost 3 bases, with 10 bases spanning the gap. Germline-derived CDR1 and CDR2 are MDHEN and SYDVKM. The CDR3 coding sequence is TGTGCCAGCAGTCCCTACAGGGAAGAGACCCAGTACTTC. Translating gives CASSPYREETQYF.